A selection of T cell receptor beta chains follows, all from one sample in a study of identical twins. TCRdb fed the 5' RACE reads into MiXCR, producing one record per CDR3 protein. This sample has around 480,000 distinct CDR3 sequences, with around 14% found just once. The sample also formed part of further work on yellow fever vaccine responses in identical twins.

Sequenced: CD4+ T cells sorted from blood. The receptor set was obtained from a woman aged 18-35 years in good health. Both conserved end residues are part of each CDR3. Fields, in order: CDR3 DNA, CDR3 protein, D gene, clone size, J gene, V gene. D genes are given only for firm matches. The listing skips clone size in some rows; elsewhere it reads once, few, many or a size class.

CDR3 DNA: TGCAGTGCTAATAATCCTAGCGGGGGAGCCAAAAACATTCAGTACTTC
CDR3 protein: CSANNPSGGAKNIQYF
D gene: TRBD2
clone size: few
J gene: TRBJ2-4
V gene: TRBV20-1

CDR3 DNA: TGTGCCATCAGTGAACAGGGACTAGCGGGAACCACAGATACGCAGTATTTT
CDR3 protein: CAISEQGLAGTTDTQYF
D gene: TRBD2
clone size: few
J gene: TRBJ2-3
V gene: TRBV10-3

CDR3 DNA: TGTGCCAGCAGAGTGGGACAGTCCTACAATGAGCAGTTCTTC
CDR3 protein: CASRVGQSYNEQFF
D gene: TRBD1
clone size: few
J gene: TRBJ2-1
V gene: TRBV2

CDR3 DNA: TGTGCCAGCAGTCCTACGGGAGGAAGATCCTACGAGCAGTACTTC
CDR3 protein: CASSPTGGRSYEQYF
D gene: TRBD2
clone size: many
J gene: TRBJ2-7
V gene: TRBV12-3/TRBV12-4

CDR3 DNA: TGCAGTGCTGTTCATGGACAAAAGAACACTGAAGCTTTCTTT
CDR3 protein: CSAVHGQKNTEAFF
D gene: NA
clone size: few
J gene: TRBJ1-1
V gene: TRBV20-1

CDR3 DNA: TGCGCCAGCAGCCAAGGTCCTCCGGGACAGGTGAACACCGGGGAGCTGTTTTTT
CDR3 protein: CASSQGPPGQVNTGELFF
D gene: TRBD1
clone size: NA
J gene: TRBJ2-2
V gene: TRBV4-3

CDR3 DNA: TGTGCCAGCTCGGGGGCGCAGAGGACTGAAGCTTTCTTT
CDR3 protein: CASSGAQRTEAFF
D gene: NA
clone size: NA
J gene: TRBJ1-1
V gene: TRBV7-8

CDR3 DNA: TGTGCCAGCAGTTTTGGGGACAACTGGGCCAGGGGTACAGATACGCAGTATTTT
CDR3 protein: CASSFGDNWARGTDTQYF
D gene: NA
clone size: NA
J gene: TRBJ2-3
V gene: TRBV12-3/TRBV12-4

CDR3 DNA: TGTGCCAGCAGTTATCTACATACCTACGAGCAGTACTTC
CDR3 protein: CASSYLHTYEQYF
D gene: NA
clone size: NA
J gene: TRBJ2-7
V gene: TRBV6-2/TRBV6-3

CDR3 DNA: TGTGCCAGCAGCTTAGTTGTCAGGGGCAACGAGCAGTACTTC
CDR3 protein: CASSLVVRGNEQYF
D gene: NA
clone size: NA
J gene: TRBJ2-7
V gene: TRBV7-2

CDR3 DNA: TGTGCCACCAAAGGACTAGCGGGCTTAAATGAGCAGTTCTTC
CDR3 protein: CATKGLAGLNEQFF
D gene: TRBD2
clone size: few
J gene: TRBJ2-1
V gene: TRBV7-9

CDR3 DNA: TGTGCCATCAGGAAGAGACAGGCGATCACCGGGGAGCTGTTTTTT
CDR3 protein: CAIRKRQAITGELFF
D gene: NA
clone size: many
J gene: TRBJ2-2
V gene: TRBV10-3

CDR3 DNA: TGCGCCAGCAGCAAATGGGGCACAGGGGATTCCTCTGGGGCCAACGTCCTGACTTTC
CDR3 protein: CASSKWGTGDSSGANVLTF
D gene: TRBD1
clone size: many
J gene: TRBJ2-6
V gene: TRBV5-1

CDR3 DNA: TGTGCCAGCAGCTTACAATACGGGGACAACACAGATACGCAGTATTTT
CDR3 protein: CASSLQYGDNTDTQYF
D gene: NA
clone size: NA
J gene: TRBJ2-3
V gene: TRBV11-2

CDR3 DNA: TGTGCCATCTACGCCGCGGGTGCGGGAGGTGGGACTGGGGCCAACGTCCTGACTTTC
CDR3 protein: CAIYAAGAGGGTGANVLTF
D gene: TRBD2
clone size: NA
J gene: TRBJ2-6
V gene: TRBV10-3

CDR3 DNA: TGCGCCAGCAGCGTCGACACAGGGATTTCCTACAATGAGCAGTTCTTC
CDR3 protein: CASSVDTGISYNEQFF
D gene: NA
clone size: few
J gene: TRBJ2-1
V gene: TRBV5-1

CDR3 DNA: TGCGCCAGCAGCGAGCAGGGGGACGGGACTGAAGCTTTCTTT
CDR3 protein: CASSEQGDGTEAFF
D gene: TRBD1
clone size: few
J gene: TRBJ1-1
V gene: TRBV5-1

CDR3 DNA: TGCAGTGCTAGAACCGGGACAGGGTCTCAGCCCCAGCATTTT
CDR3 protein: CSARTGTGSQPQHF
D gene: TRBD1
clone size: few
J gene: TRBJ1-5
V gene: TRBV20-1

CDR3 DNA: TGTGCCAGCAGCTTAGCCGAGGGCAGGCAGACCCAGTACTTC
CDR3 protein: CASSLAEGRQTQYF
D gene: NA
clone size: NA
J gene: TRBJ2-5
V gene: TRBV7-9

CDR3 DNA: TGTGCCAGCAGCTCCCTTTCGGGAGGGATTGACAATGAGCAGTTCTTC
CDR3 protein: CASSSLSGGIDNEQFF
D gene: TRBD2
clone size: few
J gene: TRBJ2-1
V gene: TRBV11-2

CDR3 DNA: TGCAGCGCAGGGGGGGCGTCAGGGAAAGTGGAGACCCAGTACTTC
CDR3 protein: CSAGGASGKVETQYF
D gene: NA
clone size: once
J gene: TRBJ2-5
V gene: TRBV29-1

CDR3 DNA: TGTGCCATCAGTGAGTCTGACAGACAAATAGAGACCCAGTACTTC
CDR3 protein: CAISESDRQIETQYF
D gene: NA
clone size: NA
J gene: TRBJ2-5
V gene: TRBV10-3

CDR3 DNA: TGTGCCAGCAGCCAAGAGTCGGAGCTTCGGGGACAGGGGGCCCGCAACATTCAGTACTTC
CDR3 protein: CASSQESELRGQGARNIQYF
D gene: TRBD1
clone size: NA
J gene: TRBJ2-4
V gene: TRBV3-1

CDR3 DNA: TGTGCCAGCTCACCAAATGCGGGAGAGACCCAGTACTTC
CDR3 protein: CASSPNAGETQYF
D gene: NA
clone size: many
J gene: TRBJ2-5
V gene: TRBV18

CDR3 DNA: TGTGCCAGCAGGGACACAGGGGGAGGTCCAGATACGCAGTATTTT
CDR3 protein: CASRDTGGGPDTQYF
D gene: NA
clone size: few
J gene: TRBJ2-3
V gene: TRBV21-1

CDR3 DNA: TGCGCCAGCAGTCCGGGTCCAGGCACAGATACGCAGTATTTT
CDR3 protein: CASSPGPGTDTQYF
D gene: NA
clone size: few
J gene: TRBJ2-3
V gene: TRBV5-1

CDR3 DNA: TGTGCCAGCAGCCTACAGACAGGGGGCTACACTGAAGCTTTCTTT
CDR3 protein: CASSLQTGGYTEAFF
D gene: TRBD1
clone size: NA
J gene: TRBJ1-1
V gene: TRBV11-2

CDR3 DNA: TGTGCCAGCAATAACAGGGCCACAGATACGCAGTATTTT
CDR3 protein: CASNNRATDTQYF
D gene: NA
clone size: NA
J gene: TRBJ2-3
V gene: TRBV6-1

CDR3 DNA: TGCAGTGCCCGATTCGGGGGGGAAGTCATTCAGTACTTC
CDR3 protein: CSARFGGEVIQYF
D gene: TRBD2
clone size: NA
J gene: TRBJ2-4
V gene: TRBV20-1

CDR3 DNA: TGTGCCAGCAGTCCGCCGGGGAGAAGCCAGTACTTC
CDR3 protein: CASSPPGRSQYF
D gene: NA
clone size: NA
J gene: TRBJ2-5
V gene: TRBV28

CDR3 DNA: TGTGCCAGCAGTTCCAAGAGTCCCTACGAGCAGTACTTC
CDR3 protein: CASSSKSPYEQYF
D gene: NA
clone size: NA
J gene: TRBJ2-7
V gene: TRBV6-5

CDR3 DNA: TGCGCCAGCAGCCAAGGATCTAGCGCCTACACCGGGGAGCTGTTTTTT
CDR3 protein: CASSQGSSAYTGELFF
D gene: NA
clone size: few
J gene: TRBJ2-2
V gene: TRBV4-3

CDR3 DNA: TGCGCCAGCAGCCAAGGGACAGGGGGTCTCTACGAGCAGTACTTC
CDR3 protein: CASSQGTGGLYEQYF
D gene: TRBD1
clone size: few
J gene: TRBJ2-7
V gene: TRBV4-3

CDR3 DNA: TGTGCCAGCAGCTGGGCGGGATTCTCCGACAATGAGCAGTTCTTC
CDR3 protein: CASSWAGFSDNEQFF
D gene: NA
clone size: NA
J gene: TRBJ2-1
V gene: TRBV7-8

CDR3 DNA: TGTGCCAGCAGTCCCGGGACAGGGGATATAGATACGCAGTATTTT
CDR3 protein: CASSPGTGDIDTQYF
D gene: TRBD1
clone size: NA
J gene: TRBJ2-3
V gene: TRBV7-9

CDR3 DNA: TGTGCCAGCAGTTACTCCCCCGGGACGAACACCGGGGAGCTGTTTTTT
CDR3 protein: CASSYSPGTNTGELFF
D gene: NA
clone size: many
J gene: TRBJ2-2
V gene: TRBV6-5

CDR3 DNA: TGCGCCAGCAGCCCTGAGACGGGGACTGGCAACTACGAGCAGTACTTC
CDR3 protein: CASSPETGTGNYEQYF
D gene: NA
clone size: few
J gene: TRBJ2-7
V gene: TRBV5-1

CDR3 DNA: TGTGCCAGCAGCCTTGGGACGCTCCAGACCCAGTACTTC
CDR3 protein: CASSLGTLQTQYF
D gene: NA
clone size: few
J gene: TRBJ2-5
V gene: TRBV3-1

CDR3 DNA: TGTGCCAGCAGCCCCAGCGTCTACAATGAGCAGTTCTTC
CDR3 protein: CASSPSVYNEQFF
D gene: NA
clone size: many
J gene: TRBJ2-1
V gene: TRBV12-3/TRBV12-4

CDR3 DNA: TGTGCCAGCAGTGTCGGATCCCTGGGGGGCTACACCTTC
CDR3 protein: CASSVGSLGGYTF
D gene: NA
clone size: few
J gene: TRBJ1-2
V gene: TRBV6-1

CDR3 DNA: TGCAGCGTTGCCCCAGGGGAGGCGGAGACCTATGGCTACACCTTC
CDR3 protein: CSVAPGEAETYGYTF
D gene: NA
clone size: few
J gene: TRBJ1-2
V gene: TRBV29-1

CDR3 DNA: TGTGCCAGCAGGCCCACAGGCGTTGGCAATGAGCAGTTCTTC
CDR3 protein: CASRPTGVGNEQFF
D gene: NA
clone size: NA
J gene: TRBJ2-1
V gene: TRBV12-3/TRBV12-4

CDR3 DNA: TGTGCCAGCTCCGTCCGGGAGAACAATGAGCAGTTCTTC
CDR3 protein: CASSVRENNEQFF
D gene: NA
clone size: few
J gene: TRBJ2-1
V gene: TRBV18

CDR3 DNA: TGCAGTGCTACTCAGGGACACTCTGGAAACACCATATATTTT
CDR3 protein: CSATQGHSGNTIYF
D gene: NA
clone size: NA
J gene: TRBJ1-3
V gene: TRBV20-1

CDR3 DNA: TGTGCCAGCAGCTTTATGGCGGCGGGACAGGGTAATTCACCCCTCCACTTT
CDR3 protein: CASSFMAAGQGNSPLHF
D gene: TRBD1
clone size: few
J gene: TRBJ1-6
V gene: TRBV7-2

CDR3 DNA: TGCAGCGTTGTAGGGGCGCTGCAGGGCTCCTACAATGAGCAGTTCTTC
CDR3 protein: CSVVGALQGSYNEQFF
D gene: NA
clone size: many
J gene: TRBJ2-1
V gene: TRBV29-1

CDR3 DNA: TGTGCCAGCAGCCGCGGTGAGACAAGCCAAGAGACCCAGTACTTC
CDR3 protein: CASSRGETSQETQYF
D gene: NA
clone size: NA
J gene: TRBJ2-5
V gene: TRBV7-9

CDR3 DNA: TGCAGCGTTGGCGGACAGGGAAAGACCGGGGAGCTGTTTTTT
CDR3 protein: CSVGGQGKTGELFF
D gene: TRBD1
clone size: many
J gene: TRBJ2-2
V gene: TRBV29-1